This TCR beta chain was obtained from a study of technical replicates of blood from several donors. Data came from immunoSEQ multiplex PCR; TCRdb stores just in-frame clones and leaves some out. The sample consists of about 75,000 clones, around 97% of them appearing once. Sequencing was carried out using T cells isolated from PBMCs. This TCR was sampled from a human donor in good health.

The CDR3 DNA reads as TGTGCCAGCAGCTTTGGACATGCTCCCAATGAGCAGTTCTTC. Translating it yields CASSFGHAPNEQFF. J is TRBJ2-1 and V is TRBV11-3, with D perhaps matching TRBD1 (5 bases). Trimming took 3 bases from V and 6 from J, leaving 12 bases between them. The CDR3 spans 14 residues. In germline, CDR1 is SGHNT, CDR2 YENEEA.